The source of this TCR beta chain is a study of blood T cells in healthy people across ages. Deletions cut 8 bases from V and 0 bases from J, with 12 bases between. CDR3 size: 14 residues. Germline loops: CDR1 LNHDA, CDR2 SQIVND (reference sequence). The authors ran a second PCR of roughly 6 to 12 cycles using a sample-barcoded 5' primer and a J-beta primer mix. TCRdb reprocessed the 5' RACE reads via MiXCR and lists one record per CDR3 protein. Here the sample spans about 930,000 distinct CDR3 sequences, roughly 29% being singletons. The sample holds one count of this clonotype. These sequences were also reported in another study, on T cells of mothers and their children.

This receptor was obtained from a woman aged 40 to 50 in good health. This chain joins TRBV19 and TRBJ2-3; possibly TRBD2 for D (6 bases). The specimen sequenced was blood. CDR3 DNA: TGTGCCAGTCGAATAGCGGCTAGCACAGATACGCAGTATTTT. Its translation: CASRIAASTDTQYF.